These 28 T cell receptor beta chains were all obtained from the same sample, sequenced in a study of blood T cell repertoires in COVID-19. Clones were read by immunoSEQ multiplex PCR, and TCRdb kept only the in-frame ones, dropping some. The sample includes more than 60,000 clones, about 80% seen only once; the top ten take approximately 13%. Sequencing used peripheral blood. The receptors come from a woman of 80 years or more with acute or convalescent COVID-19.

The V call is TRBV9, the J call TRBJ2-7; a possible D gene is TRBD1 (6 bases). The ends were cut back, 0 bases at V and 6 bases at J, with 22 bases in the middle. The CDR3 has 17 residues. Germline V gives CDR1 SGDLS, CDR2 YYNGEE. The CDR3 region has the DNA TGTGCCAGCAGCGTAGAGGGTACAGGGCCCCTCGCGGGCGAGCAGTACTTC. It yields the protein CASSVEGTGPLAGEQYF.

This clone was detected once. For the CDR3, the DNA is TGCGCCAGCAGCCCTGCGGGTTCCTTCACAGATACGCAGTATTTT. Its translation is CASSPAGSFTDTQYF. This chain uses TRBV5-1 with TRBJ2-3, with D possibly being TRBD2 (5 bases). V was clipped by 4 bases and J by 2 bases, with 14 bases between them. This CDR3 region has 15 residues. Germline CDR1 SGHRS, CDR2 YFSETQ.

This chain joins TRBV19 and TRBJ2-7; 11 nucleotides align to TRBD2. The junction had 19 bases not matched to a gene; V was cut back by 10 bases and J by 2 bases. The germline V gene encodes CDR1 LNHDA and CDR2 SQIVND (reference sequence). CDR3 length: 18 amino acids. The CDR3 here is CATTGPKLAGGRAYEQYF. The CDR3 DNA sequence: TGTGCCACCACAGGTCCTAAGCTAGCGGGAGGCCGGGCCTACGAGCAGTACTTC.

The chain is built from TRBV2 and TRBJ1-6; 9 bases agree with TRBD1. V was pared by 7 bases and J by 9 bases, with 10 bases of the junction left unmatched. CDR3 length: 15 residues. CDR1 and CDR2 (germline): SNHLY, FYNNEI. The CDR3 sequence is CASTVTGGLGSPLHF. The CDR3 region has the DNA TGTGCCAGCACCGTGACAGGGGGGTTAGGTTCACCCCTCCACTTT.

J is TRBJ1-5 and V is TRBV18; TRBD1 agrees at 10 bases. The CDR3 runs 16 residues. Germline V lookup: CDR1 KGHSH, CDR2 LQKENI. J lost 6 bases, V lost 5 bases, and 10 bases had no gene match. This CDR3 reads CASSAILRDRGQPQHF. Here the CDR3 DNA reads TGTGCCAGCTCAGCGATACTCCGGGACAGGGGTCAGCCCCAGCATTTT.

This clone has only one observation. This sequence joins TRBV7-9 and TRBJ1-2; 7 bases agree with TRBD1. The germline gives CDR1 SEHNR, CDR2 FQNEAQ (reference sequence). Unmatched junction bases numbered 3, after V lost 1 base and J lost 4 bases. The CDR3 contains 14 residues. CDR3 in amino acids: CASSLVPGGYGYTF. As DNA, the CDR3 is TGTGCCAGCAGCTTAGTGCCAGGGGGCTATGGCTACACCTTC.

The CDR3 region is CASSYRGENEKLFF. In nucleotides, the CDR3 is TGTGCCAGCAGCTACAGGGGGGAAAATGAAAAACTGTTTTTT. The chain couples TRBV7-9 to TRBJ1-4; TRBD1 aligns across 8 bases. After removal of 4 bases from V and 5 bases from J, the junction contained 3 bases not matched to a gene. CDR3 length equals 14 residues. CDR1 and CDR2 (germline): SEHNR, FQNEAQ (reference sequence).

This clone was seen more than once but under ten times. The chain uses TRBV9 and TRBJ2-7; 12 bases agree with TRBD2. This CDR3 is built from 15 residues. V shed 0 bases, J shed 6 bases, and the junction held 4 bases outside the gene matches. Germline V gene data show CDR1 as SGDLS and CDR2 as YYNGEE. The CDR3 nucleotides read TGTGCCAGCAGCGTAGGGTTGACTAGCGGGAGCGAGCAGTACTTC. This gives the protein CASSVGLTSGSEQYF. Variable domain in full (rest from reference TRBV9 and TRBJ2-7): DSGVTQTPKHLITATGQRVTLRCSPRSGDLSVYWYQQSLDQGLQFLIQYYNGEERAKGNILERFSAQQFPDLHSELNLSSLELGDSALYFCASSVGLTSGSEQYFGPGTRLTVT.

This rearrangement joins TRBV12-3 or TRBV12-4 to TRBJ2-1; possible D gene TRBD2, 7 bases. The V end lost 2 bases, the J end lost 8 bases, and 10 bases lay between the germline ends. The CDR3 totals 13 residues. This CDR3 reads CASSLRGGDEQFF. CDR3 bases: TGTGCCAGCAGTTTAAGGGGGGGGGATGAGCAGTTCTTC.

CDR3 in DNA: TGTGCCAGCAGTTCTAGCGGGAGGAACGAGCAGTACTTC. It codes for CASSSSGRNEQYF. V and J are TRBV6-5 and TRBJ2-7, with 11 bases lining up with TRBD2. CDR1 and CDR2 (germline): MNHEY, SVGAGI. The CDR3 totals 13 residues. V shed 4 bases, J shed 5 bases, and the junction held 1 base outside the gene matches.

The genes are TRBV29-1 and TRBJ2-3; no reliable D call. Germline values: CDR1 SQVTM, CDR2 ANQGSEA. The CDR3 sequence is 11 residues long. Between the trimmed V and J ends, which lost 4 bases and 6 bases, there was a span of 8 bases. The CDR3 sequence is CSVVELDTQYF. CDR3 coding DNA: TGCAGCGTTGTTGAACTGGATACGCAGTATTTT.

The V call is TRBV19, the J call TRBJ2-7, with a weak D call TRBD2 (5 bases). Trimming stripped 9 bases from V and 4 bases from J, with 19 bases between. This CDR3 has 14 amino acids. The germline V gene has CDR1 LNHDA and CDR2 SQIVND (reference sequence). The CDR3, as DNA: TGTGCCAGCCGCAAGGGCCCCGCGGGTTACGAGCAGTACTTC. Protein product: CASRKGPAGYEQYF.

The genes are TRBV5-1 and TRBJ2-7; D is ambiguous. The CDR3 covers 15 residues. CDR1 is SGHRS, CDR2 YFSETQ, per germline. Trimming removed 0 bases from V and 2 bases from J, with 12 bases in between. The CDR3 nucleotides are TGCGCCAGCAGCTTGGATTGGCTTACCACCTACGAGCAGTACTTC. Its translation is CASSLDWLTTYEQYF. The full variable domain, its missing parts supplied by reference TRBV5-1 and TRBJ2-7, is KAGVTQTPRYLIKTRGQQVTLSCSPISGHRSVSWYQQTPGQGLQFLFEYFSETQRNKGNFPGRFSGRQFSNSRSEMNVSTLELGDSALYLCASSLDWLTTYEQYFGPGTRLTVT.

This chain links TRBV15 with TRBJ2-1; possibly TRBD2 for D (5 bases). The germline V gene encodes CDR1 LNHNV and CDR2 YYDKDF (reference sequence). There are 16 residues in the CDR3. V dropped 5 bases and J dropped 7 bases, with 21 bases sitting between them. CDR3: CATSPFVGIAWNEQFF. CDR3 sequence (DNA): TGTGCCACCAGCCCATTCGTCGGGATTGCTTGGAATGAGCAGTTCTTC.

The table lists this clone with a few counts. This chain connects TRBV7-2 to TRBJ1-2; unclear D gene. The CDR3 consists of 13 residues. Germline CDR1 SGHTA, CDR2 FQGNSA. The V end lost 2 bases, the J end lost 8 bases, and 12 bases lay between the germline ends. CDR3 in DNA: TGTGCCAGCAGCTTAAAGCTCGAGCGGGGCTACACCTTC. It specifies CASSLKLERGYTF.

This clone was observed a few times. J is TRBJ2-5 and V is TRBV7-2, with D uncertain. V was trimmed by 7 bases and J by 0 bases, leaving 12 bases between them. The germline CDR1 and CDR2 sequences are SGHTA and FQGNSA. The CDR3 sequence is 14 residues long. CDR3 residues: CASKEWRNQETQYF. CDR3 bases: TGTGCCAGCAAAGAATGGCGGAACCAAGAGACCCAGTACTTC.

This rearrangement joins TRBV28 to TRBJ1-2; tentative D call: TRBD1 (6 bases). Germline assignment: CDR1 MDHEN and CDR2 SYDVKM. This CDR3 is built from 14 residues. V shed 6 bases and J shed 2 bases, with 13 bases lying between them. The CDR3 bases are TGTGCCAGCAGACCCGCCGACAGGAACTATGGCTACACCTTC. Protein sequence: CASRPADRNYGYTF.

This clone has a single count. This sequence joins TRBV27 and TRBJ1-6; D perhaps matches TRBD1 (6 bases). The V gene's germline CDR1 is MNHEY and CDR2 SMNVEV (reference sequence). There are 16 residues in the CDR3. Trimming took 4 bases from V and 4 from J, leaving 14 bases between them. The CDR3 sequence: CASSSTGVVYNSPLHF. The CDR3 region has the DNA TGTGCCAGCAGTTCGACAGGTGTTGTATATAATTCACCCCTCCACTTT.

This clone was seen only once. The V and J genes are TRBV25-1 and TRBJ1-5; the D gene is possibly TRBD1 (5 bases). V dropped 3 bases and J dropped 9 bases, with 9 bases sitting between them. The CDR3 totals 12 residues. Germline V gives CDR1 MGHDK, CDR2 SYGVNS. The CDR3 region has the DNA TGTGCCAGCAGTGAGCCAGGGTTGCCCCAGCATTTT. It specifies CASSEPGLPQHF. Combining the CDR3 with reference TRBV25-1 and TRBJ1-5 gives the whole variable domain EADIYQTPRYLVIGTGKKITLECSQTMGHDKMYWYQQDPGMELHLIHYSYGVNSTEKGDLSSESTVSRIRTEHFPLTLESARPSHTSQYLCASSEPGLPQHFGDGTRLSIL.

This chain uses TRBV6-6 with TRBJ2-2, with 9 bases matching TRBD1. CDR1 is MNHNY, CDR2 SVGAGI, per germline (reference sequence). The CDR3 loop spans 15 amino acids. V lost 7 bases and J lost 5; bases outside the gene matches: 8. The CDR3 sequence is CASMKGQGSTGELFF. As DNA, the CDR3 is TGTGCCAGCATGAAGGGACAGGGAAGTACCGGGGAGCTGTTTTTT.

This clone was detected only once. As DNA, the CDR3 is TGTGCCTGGAGTGCCTCTCTAGCGGGAGGCCTTTACAATGAGCAGTTCTTC. Translating it yields CAWSASLAGGLYNEQFF. The chain employs TRBV30 and TRBJ2-1, with TRBD2 matching 11 bases. Unmatched junction bases numbered 9, after V lost 1 base and J lost 4 bases. Germline CDR1 is GTSNPN and CDR2 is SVGIG (reference sequence). This CDR3 has 17 residues.

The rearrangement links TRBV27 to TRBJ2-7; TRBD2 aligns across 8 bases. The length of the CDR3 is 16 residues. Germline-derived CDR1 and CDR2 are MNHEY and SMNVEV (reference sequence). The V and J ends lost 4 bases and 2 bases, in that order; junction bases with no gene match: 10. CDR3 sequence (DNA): TGTGCCAGCAGTTCCGTCTGGGGAGCGGGGGCCTACGAGCAGTACTTC. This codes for CASSSVWGAGAYEQYF.

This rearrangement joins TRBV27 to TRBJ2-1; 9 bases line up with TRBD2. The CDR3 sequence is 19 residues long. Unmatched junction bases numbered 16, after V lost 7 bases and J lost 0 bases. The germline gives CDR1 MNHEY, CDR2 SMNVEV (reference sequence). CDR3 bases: TGTGCCAGCAATAAAGCGCTAGCGGGATTTACCACCTCCTACAATGAGCAGTTCTTC. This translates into CASNKALAGFTTSYNEQFF.

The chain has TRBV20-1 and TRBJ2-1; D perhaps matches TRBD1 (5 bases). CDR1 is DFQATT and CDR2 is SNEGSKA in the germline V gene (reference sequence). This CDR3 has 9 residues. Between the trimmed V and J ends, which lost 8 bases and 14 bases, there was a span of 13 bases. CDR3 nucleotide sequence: TGCAGTACCGTGGGGCCAGAGTTCTTC. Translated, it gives CSTVGPEFF.

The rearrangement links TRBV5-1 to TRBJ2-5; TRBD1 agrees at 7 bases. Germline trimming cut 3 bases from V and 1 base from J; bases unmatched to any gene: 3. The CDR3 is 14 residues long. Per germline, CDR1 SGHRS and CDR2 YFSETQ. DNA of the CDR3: TGCGCCAGCAGCTGGCAGGGGGTCCAAGAGACCCAGTACTTC. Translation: CASSWQGVQETQYF.

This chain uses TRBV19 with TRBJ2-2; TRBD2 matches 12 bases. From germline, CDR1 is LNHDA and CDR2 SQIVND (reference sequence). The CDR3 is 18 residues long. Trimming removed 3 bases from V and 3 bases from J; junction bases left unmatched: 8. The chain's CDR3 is CASSILPRLAGDTGELFF. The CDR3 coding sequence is TGTGCCAGTAGTATCCTGCCCCGACTAGCGGGGGACACCGGGGAGCTGTTTTTT.

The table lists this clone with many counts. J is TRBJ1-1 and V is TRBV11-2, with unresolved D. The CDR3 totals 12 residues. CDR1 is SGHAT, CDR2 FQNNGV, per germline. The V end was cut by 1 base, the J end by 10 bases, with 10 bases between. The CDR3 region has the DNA TGTGCCAGCAGCTTAGTGGCGCGGGTAGCTTTCTTT. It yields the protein CASSLVARVAFF.

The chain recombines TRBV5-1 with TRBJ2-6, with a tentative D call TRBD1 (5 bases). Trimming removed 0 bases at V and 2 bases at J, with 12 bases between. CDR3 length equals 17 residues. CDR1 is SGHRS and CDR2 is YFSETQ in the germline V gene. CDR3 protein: CASSLGQGFPGANVLTF. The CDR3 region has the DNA TGCGCCAGCAGCTTGGGCCAGGGTTTCCCTGGGGCCAACGTCCTGACTTTC.